This entry lists 23 T cell receptor beta chains sequenced from one sample in a study of T cell responses to AZD1222 COVID-19 vaccine. Repertoires were generated with immunoSEQ multiplex PCR, while TCRdb's copy carries only in-frame clones and drops some. The sample records around 78,000 clones, roughly nine tenths being singletons. The material was peripheral blood, obtained on day 0 of AZD1222 vaccination. All receptors come from an adult in good health.

V gene TRBV4-1 combines with J gene TRBJ2-3, with 9 bases that match TRBD2. Trimming took 5 bases from V and 1 from J; bases not matched to a gene: 7. The CDR3 is 16 residues long. The V gene's germline CDR1 is MGHRA and CDR2 YSYEKL. The CDR3 nucleotides are TGCGCCAGCAGCGACGGAGCTAGCGGGGGCACAGATACGCAGTATTTT. Its translation is CASSDGASGGTDTQYF.

This clone was recorded only once. V and J are TRBV5-1 and TRBJ2-7; either TRBD1 or TRBD2 may supply D (5 bases each). The CDR3 totals 14 residues. The ends were cut back, 4 bases at V and 7 bases at J, with 18 bases in the middle. CDR1 and CDR2 from the germline V gene are SGHRS and YFSETQ. The CDR3, as DNA: TGCGCCAGCAGCCTGGGGAGTGTTTCAGGGGAGCAGTACTTC. This translates into CASSLGSVSGEQYF.

This chain uses TRBV6-5 with TRBJ1-1; D remains unclear. V was shortened by 0 bases and J by 4 bases, with 12 bases between the two germline ends. Germline assignment: CDR1 MNHEY and CDR2 SVGAGI. The CDR3 has 15 residues. The CDR3 spells CASSYSKGGLTEAFF. CDR3 coding DNA: TGTGCCAGCAGTTACTCGAAAGGAGGCCTCACTGAAGCTTTCTTT.

The rearrangement uses TRBV10-3 and TRBJ1-2; 8 bases align to TRBD1. The V segment lost 6 bases and the J segment 7 bases; nucleotides outside the gene matches: 1. Germline CDR1 and CDR2: ENHRY and SYGVKD. CDR3 length equals 11 residues. CDR3 sequence reads: CAISTGGGYTF. The CDR3 DNA follows: TGTGCCATCAGCACAGGGGGTGGCTACACCTTC.

The CDR3 here is CASSFQGNQPQHF. CDR3 nucleotide sequence: TGCGCCAGCAGCTTCCAGGGGAATCAGCCCCAGCATTTT. V and J are TRBV5-1 and TRBJ1-5; the D gene is possibly TRBD1 (6 bases). The CDR3 loop spans 13 amino acids. CDR1 and CDR2 (germline): SGHRS, YFSETQ. Trimming left V 2 bases short and J 4 bases short, with 7 bases between. The whole variable domain, remainder taken from reference TRBV5-1 and TRBJ1-5, is KAGVTQTPRYLIKTRGQQVTLSCSPISGHRSVSWYQQTPGQGLQFLFEYFSETQRNKGNFPGRFSGRQFSNSRSEMNVSTLELGDSALYLCASSFQGNQPQHFGDGTRLSIL.

The V and J genes are TRBV6-5 and TRBJ2-7; TRBD2 aligns across 7 bases. CDR3 size: 15 residues. The ends lost 5 bases at V and 0 bases at J; junction bases unmatched: 7. From germline, CDR1 is MNHEY and CDR2 SVGAGI. CDR3 sequence reads: CASSPGLRRSYEQYF. The DNA for the CDR3 is TGTGCCAGCAGTCCGGGACTACGTCGCTCCTACGAGCAGTACTTC.

This clone has a handful of counts. V and J are TRBV18 and TRBJ1-1; D is perhaps TRBD1 (5 bases). Trimming pared 2 bases from V and 1 base from J, leaving 8 bases between. This CDR3 has 14 amino acids. Germline V CDR1 and CDR2: KGHSH, LQKENI. CDR3 in amino acids: CASSPERGNTEAFF. In nucleotides, the CDR3 is TGTGCCAGCTCACCAGAGAGGGGGAACACTGAAGCTTTCTTT.

V is TRBV7-8 and J is TRBJ2-7; maybe TRBD2 (5 bases). This CDR3 contains 17 residues. V lost 1 base to trimming and J lost 4 bases, with 20 bases between them. CDR1 is SGHVS, CDR2 FQNEAQ, per germline. The CDR3 nucleotides read TGTGCCAGCAGCTTAGGGGCGGGCAGGTATATCGATTACGAGCAGTACTTC. Its translation: CASSLGAGRYIDYEQYF.

The chain carries TRBV4-2 and TRBJ2-3; 9 bases map to TRBD2. The CDR3 spans 18 residues. CDR1 is LGHNA, CDR2 YNFKEQ, per germline. The V gene end was trimmed by 3 bases and the J gene end by 1 base; junction bases not matched to a gene: 11. The CDR3: CASSQLRGSGGGTDTQYF. DNA of the CDR3: TGTGCCAGCAGCCAGCTACGGGGTAGCGGGGGCGGCACAGATACGCAGTATTTT.

This chain joins TRBV10-3 and TRBJ2-1; TRBD2 might be the D (6 bases). Trimming pared 6 bases from V and 8 bases from J, leaving 17 bases between. The CDR3 contains 14 residues. Germline assignment: CDR1 ENHRY and CDR2 SYGVKD. DNA of the CDR3: TGTGCCATCAGGGGGGGACTCCTCATTCATGAGCAGTTCTTC. Protein: CAIRGGLLIHEQFF.

V and J are TRBV9 and TRBJ1-1, with 11 bases matching TRBD1. After removal of 2 bases from V and 5 bases from J, the junction contained 5 bases not matched to a gene. The length of the CDR3 is 15 residues. The germline V gene encodes CDR1 SGDLS and CDR2 YYNGEE. This chain's CDR3 is CASSVGDRGLTEAFF. The CDR3 DNA reads as TGTGCCAGCAGCGTGGGGGACAGGGGGTTAACTGAAGCTTTCTTT.

The J gene is TRBJ1-3, the V gene TRBV24-1; tentatively, D is TRBD1 (5 bases). Germline V gene data show CDR1 as KGHDR and CDR2 as SFDVKD. Trimming pared 7 bases from V and 7 bases from J, leaving 19 bases between. The CDR3 totals 15 residues. The chain's CDR3 is CATSNVRDGANTIYF. The CDR3 DNA follows: TGTGCCACCAGCAACGTCAGGGACGGAGCCAACACCATATATTTT.

This chain connects TRBV10-3 to TRBJ2-7; D possibly uses TRBD1 or TRBD2 (5 bases each). The CDR3 runs 15 residues. Germline CDR1 is ENHRY and CDR2 is SYGVKD. V lost 0 bases and J 2 bases, leaving 11 bases between the germline ends. The CDR3 loop is CAISESKGRTYEQYF. CDR3 sequence (DNA): TGTGCCATCAGTGAGTCGAAGGGACGGACCTACGAGCAGTACTTC.

The DNA of the CDR3 is TGTGCCAGCAGCCCTGGGAGGGGCAGGGGGCTCCCCTCTGGGGCCAACGTCCTGACTTTC. Its protein product is CASSPGRGRGLPSGANVLTF. This chain joins TRBV4-2 and TRBJ2-6; D may be TRBD1 (8 bases). The germline CDR1 and CDR2 sequences are LGHNA and YNFKEQ. This CDR3 spans 20 amino acids. Trimming took 4 bases from V and 0 from J, leaving 22 bases between them.

J is TRBJ1-3 and V is TRBV5-1, with D tentatively TRBD1 (6 bases). The CDR3 sequence is 14 residues long. Trimming left V 1 base short and J 4 bases short, with 9 bases between. Germline CDR1 reads SGHRS; CDR2 reads YFSETQ. The CDR3, as DNA: TGCGCCAGCAGCTTGACAGGGTGGGGAAACACCATATATTTT. It yields the protein CASSLTGWGNTIYF.

This clone was recorded a few times. The chain links TRBV13 to TRBJ1-1; no clear D gene. Germline loops: CDR1 PRHDT, CDR2 FYEKMQ (reference sequence). The V gene lost 5 bases and the J gene lost 1 base, with 8 bases spanning the gap. The CDR3 consists of 13 residues. The CDR3 here is CASSGWKNTEAFF. In nucleotides, the CDR3 is TGTGCCAGCAGCGGATGGAAGAACACTGAAGCTTTCTTT. Drawing the rest from reference TRBV13 and TRBJ1-1, the complete variable domain is AAGVIQSPRHLIKEKRETATLKCYPIPRHDTVYWYQQGPGQDPQFLISFYEKMQSDKGSIPDRFSAQQFSDYHSELNMSSLELGDSALYFCASSGWKNTEAFFGQGTRLTVV.

The chain recombines TRBV11-3 with TRBJ2-3, with D perhaps matching TRBD1 or TRBD2 (5 bases each). From germline, CDR1 is SGHNT and CDR2 YENEEA. The CDR3 covers 14 residues. Between the trimmed V and J ends, which lost 5 bases and 1 base, there was a span of 10 bases. CDR3 coding DNA: TGTGCCAGCAGCCCTCCGGGGCGCACAGATACGCAGTATTTT. It is translated as CASSPPGRTDTQYF.

The J gene is TRBJ2-3, the V gene TRBV29-1; possible D gene TRBD1, 6 bases. Germline lookup yields CDR1 SQVTM and CDR2 ANQGSEA. Trimming took off 4 bases at V and 4 bases at J, with 12 bases between the two ends. The CDR3 runs 13 residues. The CDR3 reads CSVVDGGPDTQYF. In DNA form, the CDR3 reads TGCAGCGTTGTAGATGGGGGCCCAGATACGCAGTATTTT.

V and J are TRBV4-1 and TRBJ1-6; D remains unclear. From germline, CDR1 is MGHRA and CDR2 YSYEKL. The CDR3 covers 16 residues. Trimming removed 4 bases from V and 0 bases from J, with 10 bases in between. CDR3 region: CASSRTESSYNSPLHF. The CDR3 DNA sequence: TGCGCCAGCAGCCGGACTGAGAGCTCCTATAATTCACCCCTCCACTTT.

Note on this clone: Relative to the germline gene, one junction end is altered; a read error may explain this. The rearrangement uses TRBV27 and TRBJ1-1; tentative D call: TRBD1 (5 bases). The germline CDR1 and CDR2 sequences are MNHEY and SMNVEV (reference sequence). The CDR3 loop spans 15 amino acids. The CDR3 DNA is TGTGCCAGCAGTTTTAGGTTCGGGGCGAACGCTGAAGCTTTCTTT. As protein: CASSFRFGANAEAFF.

The chain employs TRBV3-1 (or the pseudogene TRBV3-2) and TRBJ2-7, with a weak D call TRBD2 (6 bases). Germline V CDR1 and CDR2: LGHDT, YNNKEL (reference sequence). The CDR3 runs to 17 residues. V was trimmed by 0 bases and J by 0 bases, leaving 15 bases between them. In nucleotides, the CDR3 is TGTGCCAGCAGCCAAGAGGAGTTGGGGGGTTTCTCCTACGAGCAGTACTTC. Its protein product is CASSQEELGGFSYEQYF.

A few counts support this clone. The chain links TRBV18 to TRBJ2-5, with D uncertain. This CDR3 comprises 12 residues. Germline lookup yields CDR1 KGHSH and CDR2 LQKENI. With 1 base removed from V and 4 bases from J, the gap between germline ends came to 4 bases. The DNA of the CDR3 is TGTGCCAGCTCACCACATCTAGAGACCCAGTACTTC. Protein sequence: CASSPHLETQYF. The full variable domain, in which reference TRBV18 and TRBJ2-5 provide the parts outside the CDR3, is NAGVMQNPRHLVRRRGQEARLRCSPMKGHSHVYWYRQLPEEGLKFMVYLQKENIIDESGMPKERFSAEFPKEGPSILRIQQVVRGDSAAYFCASSPHLETQYFGPGTRLLVL.

The gene calls are TRBV3-1 (or the pseudogene TRBV3-2) and TRBJ1-5; D call uncertain. CDR3 length: 12 residues. Germline CDR1 and CDR2: LGHDT and YNNKEL (reference sequence). V was shortened by 4 bases and J by 4 bases, with 5 bases between the two germline ends. CDR3: CASSRMNQPQHF. The CDR3 region has the DNA TGTGCCAGCAGCCGAATGAATCAGCCCCAGCATTTT.